One and the same sample provided the 17 T cell receptor beta chains below, sequenced in a study of T cells of healthy individuals. TCRdb reanalysed the 5' RACE reads using MiXCR and keeps one entry per CDR3 protein. The sample has around 100,000 distinct CDR3 sequences; roughly 18% are singletons. These receptors originate from a human donor in good health.

This clonotype turned up a few times. The rearrangement links TRBV4-1 to TRBJ2-7, with D perhaps matching TRBD2 (6 bases). V lost 0 bases, J lost 5 bases, and 20 bases lay in between. CDR1 MGHRA and CDR2 YSYEKL come from the germline V gene. The CDR3 is 17 amino acids. The CDR3 spells CASSQERGSGIVHEQYF. CDR3 nucleotide sequence: TGCGCCAGCAGCCAAGAGCGGGGTTCTGGGATCGTCCACGAGCAGTACTTC.

The chain recombines TRBV6-4 with TRBJ2-6; TRBD1 agrees at 8 bases. This CDR3 is 15 amino acids long. Trimming took 6 bases from V and 0 from J; bases not matched to a gene: 1. The germline V gene encodes CDR1 MRHNA and CDR2 SNTAGT. The CDR3 loop is CASRGQGSGANVLTF. CDR3 nucleotides: TGTGCCAGCAGAGGACAGGGCTCTGGGGCCAACGTCCTGACTTTC.

This clonotype was seen at least ten times. The rearrangement uses TRBV6-2 or TRBV6-3 and TRBJ2-3; D is undetermined. V dropped 7 bases and J dropped 2 bases, with 16 bases sitting between them. Germline CDR1 and CDR2: MNHEY and SVGEGT. The CDR3 runs 15 residues. In DNA form, the CDR3 reads TGTGCCAGCAAGCGTAGAACCGCTCACACAGATACGCAGTATTTT. Residues: CASKRRTAHTDTQYF.

This clonotype was detected a few times. The gene calls are TRBV28 and TRBJ2-7; 8 bases are a match to TRBD2. The germline V gene has CDR1 MDHEN and CDR2 SYDVKM. The CDR3 extends over 14 amino acids. J gave up 4 bases and V 5 bases, and 7 bases lay outside the gene matches. CDR3 in DNA: TGTGCCAGCAGTCCTTTAAGCGGGAGTTACGAGCAGTACTTC. As protein: CASSPLSGSYEQYF.

This clonotype has just one count. The chain employs TRBV10-3 and TRBJ2-7; 9 positions agree with TRBD2. Germline values: CDR1 ENHRY, CDR2 SYGVKD. This CDR3 is built from 16 residues. The ends lost 6 bases at V and 2 bases at J; junction bases unmatched: 11. The DNA of the CDR3 is TGTGCCATCAGGCCATCTGGGGCTAGCGGGGCCTACGAGCAGTACTTC. Translated, it gives CAIRPSGASGAYEQYF.

The V gene is TRBV7-9, the J gene TRBJ1-5; tentatively, D is TRBD1 (5 bases). V lost 4 bases to trimming and J lost 7 bases, with 8 bases between them. In germline, CDR1 is SEHNR, CDR2 FQNEAQ (reference sequence). This CDR3 is built from 12 residues. CDR3 region: CASSSGGQPQHF. CDR3 DNA: TGTGCCAGCAGCTCCGGGGGGCAGCCCCAGCATTTT.

The rearrangement links TRBV7-9 to TRBJ1-1; no definite D call. CDR3 size: 15 residues. V gave up 1 base and J gave up 0 bases, with 9 bases separating them. The germline gives CDR1 SEHNR, CDR2 FQNEAQ (reference sequence). The CDR3 region has the DNA TGTGCCAGCAGCTTAGGCTTGGAGATGAACACTGAAGCTTTCTTT. This encodes CASSLGLEMNTEAFF. Using reference TRBV7-9 and TRBJ1-1 for the parts outside the CDR3, the full variable domain is DTGVSQNPRHKITKRGQNVTFRCDPISEHNRLYWYRQTLGQGPEFLTYFQNEAQLEKSRLLSDRFSAERPKGSFSTLEIQRTEQGDSAMYLCASSLGLEMNTEAFFGQGTRLTVV.

V is TRBV12-3 or TRBV12-4 and J is TRBJ2-7; perhaps TRBD1 as D (5 bases). The CDR3 length is 13 residues. Trimming took 4 bases from V and 2 from J, leaving 9 bases between them. DNA for the CDR3: TGTGCCAGCAGTTCAGGGCCAGCCTACGAGCAGTACTTC. Translated: CASSSGPAYEQYF.

This clonotype was picked up many times. J is TRBJ2-3 and V is TRBV28, with unresolved D. In germline, CDR1 is MDHEN, CDR2 SYDVKM. Trimming stripped 7 bases from V and 8 bases from J, with 7 bases between. The CDR3 loop spans 10 amino acids. The CDR3 here is CASKDRTQYF. The CDR3 bases are TGTGCCAGCAAGGACCGTACGCAGTATTTT.

The chain carries TRBV10-3 and TRBJ2-1; 7 bases are a match to TRBD2. This CDR3 region has 15 residues. V dropped 6 bases and J dropped 4; count of bases not matched to a gene: 9. Looked up from germline, CDR1 is ENHRY and CDR2 is SYGVKD. The CDR3 coding sequence is TGTGCCATCAGCCAGACTAGCTCCTTTTACAATGAGCAGTTCTTC. Translation gives CAISQTSSFYNEQFF.

This clonotype was seen a handful of times. The CDR3 reads CSASRGAGGSSPLHF. As DNA, the CDR3 is TGCAGTGCCTCGAGGGGGGCGGGAGGTAGTTCACCCCTCCACTTT. The gene calls are TRBV20-1 and TRBJ1-6; maybe TRBD1 (6 bases). V lost 6 bases, J lost 9 bases, and 21 bases lay in between. The CDR3 is made up of 15 amino acids. Per germline, CDR1 DFQATT and CDR2 SNEGSKA (reference sequence).

The CDR3 sequence: CASRGQGARGYTF. CDR3 bases: TGTGCCAGCAGGGGACAGGGGGCGCGAGGCTACACCTTC. The gene calls are TRBV28 and TRBJ1-2; 12 bases are a match to TRBD1. Germline trimming cut 6 bases from V and 8 bases from J; bases unmatched to any gene: 4. CDR3 length: 13 amino acids. CDR1 and CDR2 (germline): MDHEN, SYDVKM.

This sequence joins TRBV7-6 and TRBJ1-3; possibly TRBD1 for D (6 bases). This CDR3 has 17 residues. Trimming cost V 1 base and J 3 bases, with 16 bases left between them. The V gene's germline CDR1 is SGHVS and CDR2 FNYEAQ. This chain's CDR3 is CASSLGRSRGFGNTIYF. For the CDR3, the DNA is TGTGCCAGCAGCTTAGGTCGGAGCAGGGGCTTTGGAAACACCATATATTTT.

This clonotype was recorded a few times. The gene calls are TRBV4-2 and TRBJ1-2, with a weak D call TRBD1 (5 bases). Germline CDR1 and CDR2: LGHNA and YNFKEQ. The CDR3 has 14 residues. Trimming stripped 0 bases from V and 6 bases from J, with 11 bases between. CDR3 coding DNA: TGTGCCAGCAGCCAAGATCCCAGGGTGGATGGCTACACCTTC. This sequence encodes CASSQDPRVDGYTF.

The rearrangement links TRBV27 to TRBJ2-2; D possibly matches TRBD1 or TRBD2 (6 bases each). The V end lost 5 bases, the J end lost 7 bases, and 14 bases lay between the germline ends. Germline V gene data show CDR1 as MNHEY and CDR2 as SMNVEV (reference sequence). The CDR3 sequence is 14 residues long. As DNA, the CDR3 is TGTGCCAGCAGTCCTTGGGGGGCCGGCGGGGAGCTGTTTTTT. Its translation is CASSPWGAGGELFF.

This chain links TRBV12-5 with TRBJ1-5; D unclear. V was cut by 3 bases and J by 7 bases, with 4 bases left in between. In germline, CDR1 is LGHNT, CDR2 FRNRAP. The CDR3 spans 11 residues. CDR3 in DNA: TGTGCTAGTGGTTTAGTCCAGCCCCAGCATTTT. Protein product: CASGLVQPQHF.

This clonotype was counted between two and nine times. DNA of the CDR3: TGCAGTGCCCAGGGCGCCAGCACAGATACGCAGTATTTT. It encodes CSAQGASTDTQYF. The gene calls are TRBV20-1 and TRBJ2-3; TRBD1 is a possible D gene (5 bases). The germline gives CDR1 DFQATT, CDR2 SNEGSKA (reference sequence). This CDR3 has 13 residues. Trimming cost V 6 bases and J 0 bases, with 10 bases left between them.